The rows below give T cell receptor beta chains drawn from one sample of a study of molecular identifiers for immune sequencing clone quantification. TCRdb analysed the PCR reads with MiXCR anew, one entry per CDR3 protein. The table shows under 75,000 distinct CDR3 sequences, with roughly a fifth occurring only once. Sequences were obtained from naive CD8+ T cells from blood, with Jurkat cell RNA spiked in. These receptors were collected from a human donor in good health. Some libraries in this study had Jurkat cell RNA spiked in. Each CDR3 is given with its conserved first and last residue. The order of the fields is clone size, V gene, CDR3 length, D gene, J gene, CDR3 protein, CDR3 DNA. D genes are given only for firm matches. Part of the rows lack a size; the others show once, few, many or a class for expanded clones.

clone_size: many
v_call: TRBV7-6
cdr3_length: 15
d_call: -
j_call: TRBJ2-5
cdr3_aa: CASSLRGANQETQYF
cdr3_nt: TGTGCCAGCAGCCTTCGGGGTGCGAACCAAGAGACCCAGTACTTC

clone_size: many
v_call: TRBV7-3
cdr3_length: 16
d_call: TRBD2
j_call: TRBJ2-3
cdr3_aa: CASSPVGTSGTDTQYF
cdr3_nt: TGTGCCAGCAGCCCGGTGGGGACTAGCGGCACAGATACGCAGTATTTT

clone_size: many
v_call: TRBV24-1
cdr3_length: 13
d_call: -
j_call: TRBJ1-1
cdr3_aa: CATSARAGTEAFF
cdr3_nt: TGTGCCACCAGTGCCAGGGCCGGCACTGAAGCTTTCTTT

clone_size: many
v_call: TRBV28
cdr3_length: 12
d_call: -
j_call: TRBJ1-1
cdr3_aa: CASSRQTTEAFF
cdr3_nt: TGTGCCAGCAGTAGACAGACCACTGAAGCTTTCTTT

clone_size: few
v_call: TRBV29-1
cdr3_length: 13
d_call: TRBD1
j_call: TRBJ2-7
cdr3_aa: CSARQGSSYEQYF
cdr3_nt: TGCAGCGCGAGACAGGGGTCGTCCTACGAGCAGTACTTC

clone_size: few
v_call: TRBV13
cdr3_length: 14
d_call: -
j_call: TRBJ2-7
cdr3_aa: CASSFRSEVYEQYF
cdr3_nt: TGTGCCAGCAGCTTTCGTTCCGAGGTCTACGAGCAGTACTTC

clone_size: -
v_call: TRBV5-1
cdr3_length: 15
d_call: -
j_call: TRBJ2-2
cdr3_aa: CASSLAQINTGELFF
cdr3_nt: TGCGCCAGCAGCTTGGCGCAGATTAACACCGGGGAGCTGTTTTTT

clone_size: few
v_call: TRBV5-1
cdr3_length: 17
d_call: TRBD2
j_call: TRBJ2-3
cdr3_aa: CASSMVVLAGAADTQYF
cdr3_nt: TGCGCCAGCAGCATGGTGGTGCTAGCGGGAGCCGCAGATACGCAGTATTTT

clone_size: many
v_call: TRBV9
cdr3_length: 14
d_call: TRBD1
j_call: TRBJ1-1
cdr3_aa: CASSVGQGETEAFF
cdr3_nt: TGTGCCAGCAGCGTAGGTCAGGGGGAAACTGAAGCTTTCTTT

clone_size: many
v_call: TRBV7-9
cdr3_length: 13
d_call: -
j_call: TRBJ2-7
cdr3_aa: CASSPSWRYEQYF
cdr3_nt: TGTGCCAGCAGCCCAAGCTGGAGATACGAGCAGTACTTC

clone_size: many
v_call: TRBV15
cdr3_length: 16
d_call: TRBD1
j_call: TRBJ2-7
cdr3_aa: CATSRDSTGGYYEQYF
cdr3_nt: TGTGCCACCAGCAGAGATTCGACAGGGGGGTACTACGAGCAGTACTTC

clone_size: many
v_call: TRBV6-1
cdr3_length: 16
d_call: TRBD2
j_call: TRBJ2-5
cdr3_aa: CASSEGWPGRVETQYF
cdr3_nt: TGTGCCAGCAGTGAAGGTTGGCCGGGGAGGGTAGAGACCCAGTACTTC

clone_size: many
v_call: TRBV5-3
cdr3_length: 18
d_call: TRBD2
j_call: TRBJ2-3
cdr3_aa: CARSLLAGGPLRTDTQYF
cdr3_nt: TGTGCCAGAAGCTTACTAGCGGGAGGACCCCTTCGGACAGATACGCAGTATTTT

clone_size: many
v_call: TRBV2
cdr3_length: 14
d_call: TRBD2
j_call: TRBJ2-3
cdr3_aa: CASKTSGGSDTQYF
cdr3_nt: TGTGCCAGCAAGACTAGCGGGGGTTCAGATACGCAGTATTTT

clone_size: many
v_call: TRBV11-3
cdr3_length: 11
d_call: -
j_call: TRBJ2-7
cdr3_aa: CASSEGGEQYF
cdr3_nt: TGTGCCAGCAGCGAAGGGGGCGAGCAGTACTTC

clone_size: many
v_call: TRBV20-1
cdr3_length: 13
d_call: -
j_call: TRBJ2-3
cdr3_aa: CSARTYSTDTQYF
cdr3_nt: TGCAGTGCGCGGACATATAGCACAGATACGCAGTATTTT